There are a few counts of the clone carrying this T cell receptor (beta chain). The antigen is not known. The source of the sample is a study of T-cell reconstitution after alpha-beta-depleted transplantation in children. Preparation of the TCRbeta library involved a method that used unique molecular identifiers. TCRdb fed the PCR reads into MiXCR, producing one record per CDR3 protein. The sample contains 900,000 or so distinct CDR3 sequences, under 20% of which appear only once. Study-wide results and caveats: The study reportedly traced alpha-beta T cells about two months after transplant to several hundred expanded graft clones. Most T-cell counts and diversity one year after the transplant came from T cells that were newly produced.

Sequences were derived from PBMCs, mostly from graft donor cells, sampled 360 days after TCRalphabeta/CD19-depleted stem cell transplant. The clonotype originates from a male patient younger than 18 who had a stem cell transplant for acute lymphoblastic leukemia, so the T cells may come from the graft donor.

The CDR3, as DNA: TGCGCCAGCAGCTTGGTGACTACCGGACAGGGAGCTGAGCAGTTCTTC. It codes for CASSLVTTGQGAEQFF. J is TRBJ2-1 and V is TRBV5-1, with 8 bases identical to TRBD1. Germline lookup yields CDR1 SGHRS and CDR2 YFSETQ. V was clipped by 0 bases and J by 9 bases; unmatched bases: 11. The CDR3 is made up of 16 amino acids.